Sequencing of this TCR beta chain was carried out in a study of blood T cells in healthy people across ages. The study's findings and limits: With donor CMV status unknown, expanded clonotype changes were possibly confounded.

As concerns this clonotype: Antigen: not known.

CDR1 and CDR2 (germline): DFQATT, SNEGSKA (reference sequence). Trimming stripped 0 bases from V and 6 bases from J, with 14 bases between. This CDR3 contains 15 residues. Together with a sample-barcoded 5' primer, a J-beta primer mix was included in a second PCR lasting 7 to 11 cycles. TCRdb independently ran MiXCR on the 5' RACE reads; one entry per CDR3 protein. The profile shows about 540,000 distinct CDR3 sequences, 24% of them singletons. These data were also reused for a study on T cells of mothers and their children. That source reports: A few mothers and their six children, all healthy Caucasians, donated. Every mother supplied over 9 million TCR beta CDR3 reads and every child 2.5 million to 3.5 million.

The receptor was isolated from a boy between 10 and 17 years old in good health. Sequenced sample: blood. The V and J genes are TRBV20-1 and TRBJ2-2; D ambiguous. The CDR3 loop is CSARDPFGVSGELFF. The CDR3, as DNA: TGCAGTGCTAGAGATCCTTTTGGGGTATCCGGGGAGCTGTTTTTT.